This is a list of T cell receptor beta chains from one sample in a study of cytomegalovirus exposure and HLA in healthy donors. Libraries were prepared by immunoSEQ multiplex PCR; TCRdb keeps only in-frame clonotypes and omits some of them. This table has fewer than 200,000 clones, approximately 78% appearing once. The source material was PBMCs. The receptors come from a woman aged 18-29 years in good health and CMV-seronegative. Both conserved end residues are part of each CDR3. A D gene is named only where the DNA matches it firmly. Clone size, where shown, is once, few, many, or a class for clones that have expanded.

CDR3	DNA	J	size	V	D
CAWSGRQGARETQYF	TGTGCCTGGAGTGGAAGACAGGGGGCGCGAGAGACCCAGTACTTC	TRBJ2-5	NA	TRBV30	TRBD1
CASSASRDTVFQYF	TGTGCCAGCAGCGCGTCCCGGGACACGGTCTTTCAGTACTTC	TRBJ2-4	NA	TRBV11-3	NA
CASSLAAIEETQYF	TGTGCTAGCAGCTTAGCCGCAATTGAGGAGACCCAGTACTTC	TRBJ2-5	once	TRBV7-7	NA
CASSLGTGVTDTQYF	TGTGCCAGCAGCTTAGGGACAGGGGTCACAGATACGCAGTATTTT	TRBJ2-3	once	TRBV5-4	TRBD1
CASSMTGSAQTGELFF	TGTGCCAGTAGTATGACCGGGAGTGCACAGACCGGGGAGCTGTTTTTT	TRBJ2-2	NA	TRBV19	NA
CASSLGQGVAEAFF	TGTGCCAGCAGCTTGGGACAGGGGGTTGCTGAAGCTTTCTTT	TRBJ1-1	few	TRBV7-9	TRBD1
CASSLLQGIYGYTF	TGTGCCAGCAGTTTGTTACAGGGGATCTATGGCTACACCTTC	TRBJ1-2	NA	TRBV28	TRBD1
CASSLAGQRSTDEQFF	TGTGCCAGCAGCCTAGCGGGCCAGCGATCGACTGATGAGCAGTTCTTC	TRBJ2-1	NA	TRBV4-2	TRBD2
CASSPSGGLAGVGEQYF	TGCGCCAGCAGCCCAAGTGGGGGACTAGCGGGAGTGGGCGAGCAGTACTTC	TRBJ2-7	NA	TRBV4-1	TRBD2
CASSPGTGFNQPQHF	TGCGCCAGCAGCCCGGGGACAGGGTTCAATCAGCCCCAGCATTTT	TRBJ1-5	NA	TRBV5-1	TRBD1
CASIPMGQGIYEQYF	TGTGCCAGCATCCCTATGGGACAGGGGATCTACGAGCAGTACTTC	TRBJ2-7	NA	TRBV28	TRBD1
CASRPQPNTEAFF	TGTGCCAGCAGACCACAGCCGAACACTGAAGCTTTCTTT	TRBJ1-1	NA	TRBV28	NA
CASSQDLAGNYEQYF	TGCGCCAGCAGCCAAGACTTAGCGGGAAACTACGAGCAGTACTTC	TRBJ2-7	NA	TRBV4-3	TRBD2
CASFGTARTGELFF	TGTGCCAGCTTCGGGACAGCGCGCACCGGGGAGCTGTTTTTT	TRBJ2-2	few	TRBV6-1	TRBD1
CASHGGEETQYF	TGTGCCAGCCACGGGGGAGAAGAGACCCAGTACTTC	TRBJ2-5	NA	TRBV2	NA
CASSLGGVPNTGELFF	TGTGCCAGCAGCCTGGGAGGCGTCCCGAACACCGGGGAGCTGTTTTTT	TRBJ2-2	NA	TRBV27	NA
CASSQEPRVFFGANVLTF	TGCGCCAGCAGCCAAGAGCCCAGGGTCTTCTTTGGGGCCAACGTCCTGACTTTC	TRBJ2-6	NA	TRBV4-3	NA
CASSMGGGPFYEQYF	TGCGCCAGCAGCATGGGGGGAGGGCCATTTTACGAGCAGTACTTC	TRBJ2-7	NA	TRBV5-1	TRBD2
CASSFDRGGWNEQFF	TGTGCCAGCAGTTTCGACAGGGGTGGTTGGAATGAGCAGTTCTTC	TRBJ2-1	NA	TRBV27	TRBD1
CASSSTRTVMNTEAFF	TGTGCCAGCAGCTCCACCCGGACAGTCATGAACACTGAAGCTTTCTTT	TRBJ1-1	NA	TRBV5-6	NA
CASKKTAQDGYTF	TGCGCCAGCAAAAAGACGGCGCAGGATGGCTACACCTTC	TRBJ1-2	few	TRBV5-1	NA
CASTTFTGSPSKNIQYF	TGTGCCAGCACTACATTCACAGGCTCCCCCTCCAAAAACATTCAGTACTTC	TRBJ2-4	once	TRBV28	NA
CASSWTGTGKETQYF	TGTGCCAGCAGCTGGACCGGGACAGGGAAAGAGACCCAGTACTTC	TRBJ2-5	NA	TRBV7-2	TRBD1
CASTPAGRGGYNSPLHF	TGTGCCAGCACCCCAGCTGGGAGGGGAGGTTATAATTCACCCCTCCACTTT	TRBJ1-6	NA	TRBV28	NA
CASSQYEGRTTITDTQYF	TGCGCCAGCAGCCAATACGAGGGTCGGACTACAATCACAGATACGCAGTATTTT	TRBJ2-3	NA	TRBV4-1	NA
CAWSETRTANYGYTF	TGTGCCTGGAGTGAAACTCGGACAGCTAACTATGGCTACACCTTC	TRBJ1-2	NA	TRBV30	NA
CASSPPSGRHNEQFF	TGCGCCAGCAGTCCGCCTAGCGGGAGACACAATGAGCAGTTCTTC	TRBJ2-1	NA	TRBV5-1	TRBD2
CASRPPGQGNTEAFF	TGTGCCAGTAGGCCACCGGGACAGGGGAACACTGAAGCTTTCTTT	TRBJ1-1	few	TRBV19	TRBD1
CASSLAGTLRKETQYF	TGTGCCAGCAGTTTAGCCGGGACTTTACGAAAAGAGACCCAGTACTTC	TRBJ2-5	NA	TRBV28	NA
CASSSRDRGNQPQHF	TGTGCCAGCAGCTCCCGGGACAGAGGCAATCAGCCCCAGCATTTT	TRBJ1-5	NA	TRBV7-8	TRBD1
CASSHRVDGKYEQYF	TGCGCCAGCAGCCATCGGGTAGACGGGAAATACGAGCAGTACTTC	TRBJ2-7	NA	TRBV4-3	NA
CASSQDSAGKRAQETQYF	TGTGCCAGCAGCCAAGATTCAGCGGGGAAGAGGGCCCAAGAGACCCAGTACTTC	TRBJ2-5	NA	TRBV14	TRBD2
CASSVDPWTSDETQYF	TGTGCCAGCAGCGTCGACCCCTGGACTAGCGACGAGACCCAGTACTTC	TRBJ2-5	NA	TRBV9	TRBD2
CASSSPDRGSYEQYF	TGTGCCAGCTCCTCCCCGGACAGGGGATCCTACGAGCAGTACTTC	TRBJ2-7	NA	TRBV18	TRBD1
CASSQAGERGNTGELFF	TGTGCCAGCAGCCAAGCAGGGGAGCGAGGGAACACCGGGGAGCTGTTTTTT	TRBJ2-2	once	TRBV4-2	NA
CASSSGLAGVTEQYF	TGTGCCAGCAGTTCGGGACTAGCGGGAGTGACCGAGCAGTACTTC	TRBJ2-7	NA	TRBV27	TRBD2
CASSPTGTSGQLGQYF	TGTGCCAGCTCACCCACCGGGACTAGCGGCCAACTGGGGCAGTACTTC	TRBJ2-7	NA	TRBV18	TRBD2
CASSPRDREGYGYTF	TGTGCCAGCAGCCCCAGGGACAGGGAGGGCTATGGCTACACCTTC	TRBJ1-2	NA	TRBV6-6	TRBD1
CASSSTSGNYNEQFF	TGTGCCAGCAGCTCCACTAGCGGGAACTACAATGAGCAGTTCTTC	TRBJ2-1	NA	TRBV5-6	TRBD2
CASSILLAGAIPYEQYF	TGTGCCAGTAGTATTCTACTAGCGGGAGCGATACCCTACGAGCAGTACTTC	TRBJ2-7	NA	TRBV19	TRBD2
CAWKGDNNEKLFF	TGTGCCTGGAAAGGGGACAATAATGAAAAACTGTTTTTT	TRBJ1-4	few	TRBV30	NA
CASSLRLSGIRDEQFF	TGTGCCAGCAGCCTCCGTCTAAGCGGGATACGCGATGAGCAGTTCTTC	TRBJ2-1	NA	TRBV27	TRBD2
CASSPRPKETQYF	TGCGCCAGCAGCCCTAGGCCGAAAGAGACCCAGTACTTC	TRBJ2-5	NA	TRBV5-1	NA
CASSQVTDLREKLFF	TGCGCCAGCAGCCAGGTGACAGACTTGCGTGAAAAACTGTTTTTT	TRBJ1-4	NA	TRBV4-1	NA
CASSRTSGILEGTDTQYF	TGTGCCAGCAGCCGTACTAGCGGGATATTGGAGGGGACAGATACGCAGTATTTT	TRBJ2-3	NA	TRBV11-2	TRBD2